Listed below are T cell receptor beta chains from one sample, sequenced in a study of T-cell reconstitution after alpha-beta-depleted transplantation in children. TCRdb ran MiXCR on the PCR reads and lists one entry per CDR3 protein. Among under 140,000 distinct CDR3 sequences listed, about a tenth were seen once. Sequencing used PBMCs from the stem cell graft donor, obtained from the stem cell graft. These receptor sequences come from a human donor who donated a stem cell graft to a child with acute lymphoblastic leukemia. CDR3s include the opening cysteine and the closing phenylalanine or tryptophan. The D gene is left open where the match is weak. Expanded clones get a size class; other rows say once, few or many, or leave the size out.

>TRBJ1-5|many|.|TRBV12-3/TRBV12-4
CASSFTGSTQHF
TGTGCCAGCAGTTTTACAGGGTCGACCCAGCATTTT
>TRBJ2-3|few|TRBD1|TRBV11-3
CASSSSGTADTQYF
TGTGCCAGCAGCTCGAGTGGGACAGCAGATACGCAGTATTTT
>TRBJ2-1|many|.|TRBV29-1
CSVVPGTQTYNEQFF
TGCAGCGTTGTCCCCGGGACACAAACCTACAATGAGCAGTTCTTC
>TRBJ1-5|many|.|TRBV11-2
CASSLVWGRVNQPQHF
TGTGCCAGCAGCTTAGTCTGGGGGAGAGTCAATCAGCCCCAGCATTTT
>TRBJ2-1|many|.|TRBV20-1
CSAQPTGHEQFF
TGCAGTGCCCAACCTACAGGGCATGAGCAGTTCTTC
>TRBJ1-5|.|.|TRBV11-3
CASSLGHGPLSNQPQHF
TGTGCCAGCAGCTTAGGTCACGGTCCCCTTAGCAATCAGCCCCAGCATTTT
>TRBJ2-1|many|.|TRBV6-6
CASSYGYGEQFF
TGTGCCAGCAGTTACGGGTACGGTGAGCAGTTCTTC
>TRBJ1-1|many|.|TRBV5-5
CASSGTLNTEAFF
TGTGCCAGCAGCGGGACTTTGAACACTGAAGCTTTCTTT
>TRBJ1-2|many|TRBD1|TRBV7-2
CASSFSQGDGYTF
TGTGCCAGCAGCTTTTCGCAGGGGGATGGCTACACCTTC
>TRBJ1-2|many|.|TRBV19
CASSPGWVGYTF
TGTGCCAGTAGTCCAGGGTGGGTCGGCTACACCTTC
>TRBJ2-3|many|.|TRBV12-3/TRBV12-4
CASRQTSTDTQYF
TGTGCCAGCAGACAGACAAGCACAGATACGCAGTATTTT
>TRBJ1-4|many|.|TRBV20-1
CSASSVRHEKLFF
TGCAGTGCTAGCTCAGTTAGGCATGAAAAACTGTTTTTT
>TRBJ2-2|many|TRBD2|TRBV15
CATSRSATSGRSNTGELFF
TGTGCCACCAGCAGATCTGCGACTAGCGGGCGATCGAACACCGGGGAGCTGTTTTTT
>TRBJ1-2|few|.|TRBV6-1
CASRVSGYTF
TGTGCCAGCCGAGTCAGCGGCTACACCTTC
>TRBJ2-3|many|.|TRBV20-1
CSAPRVVWADTQYF
TGCAGTGCTCCTCGGGTAGTGTGGGCAGATACGCAGTATTTT
>TRBJ2-3|many|.|TRBV5-1
CASSLFPGHIGDTQYF
TGCGCCAGCAGCTTGTTCCCAGGACACATTGGGGATACGCAGTATTTT
>TRBJ1-1|many|TRBD1|TRBV6-1
CASSWTGEATEAFF
TGTGCCAGCAGCTGGACAGGGGAGGCGACTGAAGCTTTCTTT
>TRBJ1-6|many|.|TRBV5-1
CASSLASSSYNSPLHF
TGCGCCAGCAGCTTGGCCTCGAGCTCCTATAATTCACCCCTCCACTTT
>TRBJ1-1|many|.|TRBV7-2
CASSPRPDTEAFF
TGTGCCAGCAGCCCCCGGCCGGACACTGAAGCTTTCTTT
>TRBJ2-5|many|.|TRBV20-1
CSATSGTRETQYF
TGCAGTGCTACCTCCGGGACAAGGGAGACCCAGTACTTC
>TRBJ2-3|many|TRBD2|TRBV15
CATSRRGLPTDTQYF
TGTGCCACCAGCAGGAGGGGACTACCCACAGATACGCAGTATTTT
>TRBJ2-7|once|.|TRBV10-1
CASSESGGKTREQYF
TGCGCCAGCAGTGAGTCAGGTGGGAAAACACGGGAGCAGTACTTC
>TRBJ2-1|many|.|TRBV5-1
CASSSDAAYNEQFF
TGCGCCAGCAGCTCAGACGCAGCCTACAATGAGCAGTTCTTC
>TRBJ2-1|many|TRBD2|TRBV12-3/TRBV12-4
CASSYKAGVYNEQFF
TGTGCCAGCAGTTATAAAGCGGGGGTCTACAATGAGCAGTTCTTC
>TRBJ2-1|many|.|TRBV7-6
CASSPTHRRQSSYNEQFF
TGTGCCAGCAGCCCCACTCACAGGCGCCAAAGCTCCTACAATGAGCAGTTCTTC
>TRBJ2-1|many|TRBD2|TRBV5-1
CASSLTGGSSSYNEQFF
TGCGCCAGCAGCTTAACCGGGGGGTCAAGCTCCTACAATGAGCAGTTCTTC
>TRBJ2-7|many|.|TRBV29-1
CSVEEPLGGGEQYF
TGCAGCGTTGAAGAACCCCTGGGGGGAGGCGAGCAGTACTTC
>TRBJ1-6|many|.|TRBV20-1
CSARVGGGRAPLHF
TGCAGTGCTAGAGTCGGGGGCGGGAGGGCACCCCTCCACTTT
>TRBJ1-2|many|.|TRBV12-3/TRBV12-4
CASSLARVGYGYTF
TGTGCCAGCAGTTTGGCAAGGGTTGGCTATGGCTACACCTTC
>TRBJ1-1|.|TRBD1|TRBV6-1
CASSPWTGADTEAFF
TGTGCCAGCAGTCCCTGGACAGGGGCGGACACTGAAGCTTTCTTT
>TRBJ2-7|many|TRBD1|TRBV20-1
CSVLGQGAGYEQYF
TGCAGTGTACTAGGGCAGGGGGCGGGTTACGAGCAGTACTTC
>TRBJ2-1|many|TRBD2|TRBV20-1
CSAPPRAGVWGNEQFF
TGCAGTGCTCCTCCAAGAGCGGGAGTATGGGGGAATGAGCAGTTCTTC
>TRBJ2-2|many|TRBD1|TRBV28
CASSETGVAGELFF
TGTGCCAGCAGTGAAACAGGGGTTGCCGGGGAGCTGTTTTTT
>TRBJ1-2|many|.|TRBV7-8
CASSLARAGFYGYTF
TGTGCCAGCAGCTTAGCCCGGGCAGGATTCTATGGCTACACCTTC
>TRBJ1-1|many|.|TRBV15
CATSRDRGRTEAFF
TGTGCCACCAGCAGAGATCGGGGGAGGACTGAAGCTTTCTTT
>TRBJ2-2|many|TRBD2|TRBV11-2
CASSPPGVAGGNTGELFF
TGTGCCAGCAGCCCCCCAGGGGTAGCGGGGGGGAACACCGGGGAGCTGTTTTTT
>TRBJ1-5|many|TRBD1|TRBV6-2/TRBV6-3
CASSHRGNQPQHF
TGTGCCAGCAGTCACAGGGGGAATCAGCCCCAGCATTTT
>TRBJ2-2|many|.|TRBV6-4
CASSGDNTGELFF
TGTGCCAGCAGTGGGGATAACACCGGGGAGCTGTTTTTT
>TRBJ2-3|few|TRBD1|TRBV7-9
CASSPPTGLGTDTQYF
TGTGCCAGCAGCCCACCGACAGGGTTAGGCACAGATACGCAGTATTTT
>TRBJ2-3|many|.|TRBV6-2/TRBV6-3
CASNPRRGYTDTQYF
TGTGCCAGCAATCCGCGGCGGGGTTACACAGATACGCAGTATTTT
>TRBJ2-1|many|.|TRBV12-3/TRBV12-4
CASTPEASFFTEQFF
TGTGCCAGCACACCAGAGGCTAGCTTCTTCACTGAGCAGTTCTTC
>TRBJ2-4|many|TRBD2|TRBV20-1
CSASLAGGHGIQYF
TGCAGTGCTAGCCTAGCGGGGGGGCATGGCATTCAGTACTTC
>TRBJ2-7|.|.|TRBV5-4
CASSLGPQGYEQYF
TGTGCCAGCAGCTTGGGCCCACAGGGTTACGAGCAGTACTTC
>TRBJ1-1|many|.|TRBV6-2/TRBV6-3
CASSPDRGIAPVYSTDTEAFF
TGTGCCAGCAGTCCTGATCGGGGAATCGCCCCCGTTTACAGTACTGACACTGAAGCTTTCTTT
>TRBJ2-7|many|TRBD2|TRBV12-3/TRBV12-4
CASSLARAGGPYEQYF
TGTGCCAGCAGTTTAGCTAGAGCGGGAGGACCCTACGAGCAGTACTTC
>TRBJ2-1|many|.|TRBV20-1
CSARDPGFRAYNEQFF
TGCAGTGCTAGAGATCCAGGGTTTAGGGCCTACAATGAGCAGTTCTTC
>TRBJ1-6|many|.|TRBV5-4
CASSLGQGLNSPLHF
TGTGCCAGCAGCTTGGGGCAGGGATTGAATTCACCCCTCCACTTT
>TRBJ1-1|many|.|TRBV12-3/TRBV12-4
CASSETGLRGTEAFF
TGTGCCAGCAGCGAGACGGGACTGAGGGGGACTGAAGCTTTCTTT
>TRBJ1-2|many|.|TRBV7-2
CASSLITDVYGYTF
TGTGCCAGCAGCTTAATAACAGATGTCTATGGCTACACCTTC
>TRBJ2-3|many|TRBD2|TRBV12-3/TRBV12-4
CASSGRRTDTQYF
TGTGCCAGCAGCGGGAGGCGCACAGATACGCAGTATTTT
>TRBJ2-5|.|TRBD1|TRBV5-5
CASSPTQGAETQYF
TGTGCCAGCAGCCCGACACAGGGGGCCGAGACCCAGTACTTC